The next 16 T cell receptor beta chains were all read from a single sample in a study of blood T cell repertoires in COVID-19. The protocol was immunoSEQ multiplex PCR, while the TCRdb copy is restricted to in-frame clones and leaves out a portion. The sample carries about 150,000 clones, 65% to 90% recorded once. The sequenced sample consisted of peripheral blood. These receptors originate from a woman between 50 and 59 years old with acute or convalescent COVID-19.

V usage is TRBV7-3 and J usage is TRBJ2-3, with D possibly matching TRBD2 (7 bases). The CDR3 is 14 residues long. Germline V CDR1 and CDR2: SGHTA, FQGTGA. V was shortened by 5 bases and J by 5 bases, with 14 bases between the two germline ends. CDR3 DNA sequence: TGTGCCAGCAGCCGAGGGGGAGGGGTAGATACGCAGTATTTT. This codes for CASSRGGGVDTQYF.

This clone was detected once. This same CDR3 is encoded by further DNA sequences in the sample. The rearrangement links TRBV7-9 to TRBJ2-7; the D gene is possibly TRBD1 (6 bases). CDR1 is SEHNR, CDR2 FQNEAQ, per germline (reference sequence). CDR3 length equals 14 residues. Between the trimmed V and J ends, which lost 0 bases and 3 bases, there was a span of 9 bases. The CDR3 protein is CASSLAGAGYEQYF. CDR3 nucleotide sequence: TGTGCCAGCAGCTTAGCGGGGGCGGGCTACGAGCAGTACTTC.

The chain recombines TRBV10-2 with TRBJ2-4, with 9 nucleotides matching TRBD2. The CDR3 sequence is 15 residues long. V lost 6 bases to trimming and J lost 6 bases; unmatched junction nucleotides: 9. The germline V gene encodes CDR1 WSHSY and CDR2 SAAADI. The CDR3 spells CASRRDSGSGNIQYF. DNA of the CDR3: TGCGCCAGCAGGAGGGATAGCGGGAGTGGAAACATTCAGTACTTC.

The J gene is TRBJ1-1, the V gene TRBV7-2; possibly TRBD1 for D (6 bases). The CDR3 extends over 14 amino acids. CDR1 SGHTA and CDR2 FQGNSA come from the germline V gene. V was cut by 7 bases and J by 7 bases, with 19 bases left in between. The CDR3 sequence: CASTFGGGGNEAFF. The DNA of the CDR3 is TGTGCCAGCACCTTTGGAGGGGGAGGGAATGAAGCTTTCTTT.

The chain employs TRBV6-6 and TRBJ1-4; D is unresolved. This CDR3 comprises 10 residues. Germline V gene lookup returns CDR1 MNHNY and CDR2 SVGAGI (reference sequence). Trimming took off 6 bases at V and 7 bases at J, with 3 bases between the two ends. CDR3 sequence (DNA): TGTGCCAGCAGCCGTGAAAAACTGTTTTTT. This encodes CASSREKLFF.

The CDR3 sequence: CASSLTGPDRGLEKLFF. The DNA of the CDR3 is TGTGCCAGCAGCTTAACGGGGCCGGACAGGGGGCTTGAAAAACTGTTTTTT. This sequence joins TRBV7-3 and TRBJ1-4, with 11 positions matching TRBD1. The CDR3 is made up of 17 amino acids. CDR1 and CDR2 from the germline V gene are SGHTA and FQGTGA. The junction had 7 bases not matched to a gene; V was cut back by 0 bases and J by 7 bases.

The chain carries TRBV6-2 or TRBV6-3 and TRBJ1-1; 7 bases are a match to TRBD1. Losses at the gene ends were 0 bases for V and 2 bases for J; bases not matched to a gene: 9. Germline assignment: CDR1 MNHEY and CDR2 SVGEGT. CDR3 length: 17 residues. The CDR3: CASSYSQSGQFNTEAFF. In nucleotides, the CDR3 is TGTGCCAGCAGTTACTCACAGTCGGGACAGTTTAACACTGAAGCTTTCTTT.

The chain joins TRBV5-6 to TRBJ1-2; TRBD1 agrees at 8 bases. V trimming: 1 base; J trimming: 7 bases; junction bases outside the gene matches: 9. This CDR3 comprises 15 residues. CDR1 is SGHDT and CDR2 is YYEEEE in the germline V gene. The CDR3 here is CASSLFLDRAGGYTF. DNA of the CDR3: TGTGCCAGCAGCTTGTTCCTGGACAGGGCTGGTGGCTACACCTTC.

The J gene is TRBJ2-3, the V gene TRBV6-2 or TRBV6-3, with D tentatively TRBD2 (6 bases). The CDR3 loop spans 15 amino acids. Trimming removed 2 bases at V and 6 bases at J, with 15 bases between. The germline V gene has CDR1 MNHEY and CDR2 SVGEGT. The CDR3 loop is CASSYPGVFMDTQYF. CDR3 nucleotides: TGTGCCAGCAGTTACCCGGGGGTGTTCATGGATACGCAGTATTTT.

This sequence joins TRBV29-1 and TRBJ2-5; TRBD2 aligns across 7 bases. This CDR3 contains 13 residues. Germline CDR1 SQVTM, CDR2 ANQGSEA. Losses at the gene ends were 6 bases for V and 0 bases for J; bases not matched to a gene: 4. CDR3 loop: CSVAGSYQETQYF. CDR3 coding DNA: TGCAGCGTAGCGGGATCCTACCAAGAGACCCAGTACTTC.

The chain employs TRBV15 and TRBJ2-3; D not resolved. Germline CDR1 is LNHNV and CDR2 is YYDKDF (reference sequence). This CDR3 spans 14 amino acids. V shed 5 bases and J shed 6 bases, with 15 bases lying between them. The CDR3, as DNA: TGTGCCACCAGCCCATATAGAAGAAAGGATACGCAGTATTTT. This sequence encodes CATSPYRRKDTQYF.

The V and J genes are TRBV4-1 and TRBJ1-2; no firm D call. CDR1 MGHRA and CDR2 YSYEKL come from the germline V gene. V was clipped by 6 bases and J by 6 bases, with 17 bases between them. This CDR3 has 14 residues. The CDR3 reads CASREEGGKDGYTF. The CDR3 DNA reads as TGCGCCAGCAGGGAGGAGGGCGGCAAGGATGGCTACACCTTC.

The gene calls are TRBV2 and TRBJ1-5; 9 bases line up with TRBD1. The junction had 8 bases not matched to a gene; V was cut back by 10 bases and J by 4 bases. The CDR3 is 14 residues long. CDR1 is SNHLY and CDR2 is FYNNEI in the germline V gene. The CDR3 is CATQSGTGNQPQHF. CDR3 bases: TGTGCCACGCAGTCCGGGACAGGGAATCAGCCCCAGCATTTT. The variable domain in full, with the rest retrieved from reference TRBV2 and TRBJ1-5, is EPEVTQTPSHQVTQMGQEVILRCVPISNHLYFYWYRQILGQKVEFLVSFYNNEISEKSEIFDDQFSVERPDGSNFTLKIRSTKLEDSAMYFCATQSGTGNQPQHFGDGTRLSIL.

CDR3 coding DNA: TGTGCCACCAGCAGAGATAGGGACAGTGAGCAGTACTTC. It codes for CATSRDRDSEQYF. V usage is TRBV15 and J usage is TRBJ2-7; the match to TRBD1 covers 7 bases. This CDR3 comprises 13 residues. V was clipped by 0 bases and J by 7 bases; unmatched bases: 3. CDR1 is LNHNV, CDR2 YYDKDF, per germline (reference sequence). Full variable domain (remainder filled in from reference TRBV15 and TRBJ2-7): DAMVIQNPRYQVTQFGKPVTLSCSQTLNHNVMYWYQQKSSQAPKLLFHYYDKDFNNEADTPDNFQSRRPNTSFCFLDIRSPGLGDTAMYLCATSRDRDSEQYFGPGTRLTVT.

This clone was recorded only once. The chain recombines TRBV6-1 with TRBJ1-6; D remains unclear. CDR1 and CDR2 (germline): MNHNS, SASEGT. V was pared by 2 bases and J by 3 bases, with 5 bases between. The CDR3 covers 14 residues. CDR3 in amino acids: CASSEYSYNSPLHF. Written as DNA, the CDR3 is TGTGCCAGCAGTGAATACAGCTATAATTCACCCCTCCACTTT.

In its sample, this clone was seen a few times. V gene TRBV7-9 combines with J gene TRBJ2-7; D may be TRBD1 (6 bases). The CDR3 totals 12 residues. Germline CDR1 reads SEHNR; CDR2 reads FQNEAQ (reference sequence). V lost 4 bases and J 4 bases, leaving 8 bases between the germline ends. CDR3 residues: CASSSTGYEQYF. The CDR3 DNA sequence: TGTGCCAGCAGCTCGACAGGTTACGAGCAGTACTTC.